This passage covers 30 T cell receptor beta chains from one sample sequenced in a study of CD8 T cells in ankylosing spondylitis. TCRdb reprocessed the 5' RACE reads via MiXCR and lists one record per CDR3 protein. The sample includes around 210,000 distinct CDR3 sequences, approximately 7.6% of them seen just once. Sequenced sample: blood, either unsorted or a sorted T cell fraction (not recorded which). The receptors stem from a female donor with ankylosing spondylitis or in good health (not recorded which).

This sequence joins TRBV7-9 and TRBJ1-1, with D possibly matching TRBD1 (6 bases). Trimming took 5 bases from V and 6 from J, leaving 22 bases between them. Germline V CDR1 and CDR2: SEHNR, FQNEAQ (reference sequence). This CDR3 is built from 16 residues. CDR3 loop: CASSAPRGKGEAEAFF. Written as DNA, the CDR3 is TGTGCCAGCAGCGCCCCCAGGGGAAAGGGAGAGGCTGAAGCTTTCTTT.

Ten or more counts support this clonotype. The chain links TRBV20-1 to TRBJ2-1, with 8 bases identical to TRBD2. Germline assignment: CDR1 DFQATT and CDR2 SNEGSKA (reference sequence). This CDR3 has 21 amino acids. The V and J ends lost 3 bases and 0 bases, in that order; junction bases with no gene match: 22. The CDR3 nucleotides read TGCAGTGCTAGTCCCCCACAGGGTAGCGGGATCCCTATTAGCTCCTACAATGAGCAGTTCTTC. Its protein product is CSASPPQGSGIPISSYNEQFF.

This clonotype came up many times. V is TRBV5-6 and J is TRBJ2-5, with 8 bases aligning to TRBD2. Germline CDR1 is SGHDT and CDR2 is YYEEEE. Losses at the gene ends were 4 bases for V and 7 bases for J; bases not matched to a gene: 9. CDR3 length equals 14 residues. The CDR3 loop is CASSRKAGVGTQYF. CDR3 DNA sequence: TGTGCCAGCAGCCGGAAAGCGGGAGTGGGGACCCAGTACTTC.

This clonotype has at least ten counts. The chain employs TRBV20-1 and TRBJ2-5; 8 nucleotides align to TRBD1. The CDR3 runs to 13 residues. Germline V CDR1 and CDR2: DFQATT, SNEGSKA (reference sequence). J gave up 2 bases and V 4 bases, and 3 bases lay outside the gene matches. CDR3 DNA: TGCAGTGCTAACGACAGGGGTCAAGAGACCCAGTACTTC. This sequence encodes CSANDRGQETQYF.

This clonotype was seen at least ten times. The chain joins TRBV6-2 or TRBV6-3 to TRBJ2-1, with 10 bases aligning to TRBD2. J lost 5 bases, V lost 9 bases, and 13 bases had no gene match. CDR1 is MNHEY and CDR2 is SVGEGT in the germline V gene. The CDR3 consists of 16 residues. Here the CDR3 DNA reads TGTGCCAGTACAGCCCCGAGCGGGAGGGACCACAATGAGCAGTTCTTC. This codes for CASTAPSGRDHNEQFF.

This clonotype was seen repeatedly, ten times or more. This chain uses TRBV5-1 with TRBJ2-2; D possibly corresponds to TRBD2 (5 bases). CDR1 and CDR2 from the germline V gene are SGHRS and YFSETQ. CDR3 length equals 15 residues. The V end was cut by 2 bases, the J end by 0 bases, with 8 bases between. CDR3 region: CASSFWESNTGELFF. Written as DNA, the CDR3 is TGCGCCAGCAGCTTTTGGGAGTCGAACACCGGGGAGCTGTTTTTT.

This clonotype was picked up many times. One end of the junction fails to match germline, which may point to a read error. Written as DNA, the CDR3 is TGTGCCAGCAGCTCCCATCGGTCCCCTACCAGGCACTTC. It is translated as CASSSHRSPTRHF. The chain is built from TRBV7-9 and TRBJ2-7, with D hard to call. Per germline, CDR1 SEHNR and CDR2 FQNEAQ (reference sequence). The CDR3 has 13 residues.

This clonotype has a handful of counts. The J gene is TRBJ1-1, the V gene TRBV15; TRBD1 is a possible D gene (6 bases). In germline, CDR1 is LNHNV, CDR2 YYDKDF (reference sequence). The CDR3 covers 9 residues. This chain's CDR3 is CQLLGGAFF. CDR3 nucleotides: TGTCAGCTCTTGGGGGGCGCTTTCTTT.

This clonotype was recorded many times. The chain combines TRBV3-1 with TRBJ1-1; 8 bases agree with TRBD1. Trimming removed 0 bases from V and 1 base from J; junction bases left unmatched: 1. Germline assignment: CDR1 LGHDT and CDR2 YNNKEL (reference sequence). The CDR3 has 15 residues. As DNA, the CDR3 is TGTGCCAGCAGCCAAGATGGGACAGGGAACACTGAAGCTTTCTTT. This gives the protein CASSQDGTGNTEAFF.

This clonotype was picked up many times. J is TRBJ1-2 and V is TRBV29-1; D gene ambiguous. V lost 0 bases, J lost 2 bases, and 10 bases lay in between. Looked up from germline, CDR1 is SQVTM and CDR2 is ANQGSEA. This CDR3 is built from 14 residues. CDR3 region: CSVEDRSGNYGYTF. CDR3 coding DNA: TGCAGCGTTGAAGATCGGTCAGGCAACTATGGCTACACCTTC.

There are many counts of this clonotype. The gene calls are TRBV24-1 and TRBJ1-1, with D maybe TRBD1 (5 bases). The V gene's germline CDR1 is KGHDR and CDR2 SFDVKD. The CDR3 covers 13 residues. V was pared by 3 bases and J by 5 bases, with 9 bases between. The CDR3 is CATSDGGRTEAFF. In DNA form, the CDR3 reads TGTGCCACCAGTGATGGGGGGAGAACTGAAGCTTTCTTT.

This clonotype has a count of ten or more. The DNA for the CDR3 is TGCAGTGCTACAGGTCCATCCTACGAGCAGTACTTC. This codes for CSATGPSYEQYF. The rearrangement uses TRBV20-1 and TRBJ2-7; D uncertain. The CDR3 runs 12 residues. Trimming took 4 bases from V and 1 from J, leaving 8 bases between them. Per germline, CDR1 DFQATT and CDR2 SNEGSKA (reference sequence).

This clonotype was detected many times. This chain connects TRBV12-3 or TRBV12-4 to TRBJ2-1; possible D gene TRBD2, 5 bases. The CDR3 runs to 13 residues. V was cut by 5 bases and J by 9 bases, with 14 bases left in between. The CDR3 sequence: CASSRGSLGEQFF. CDR3 nucleotide sequence: TGTGCCAGCAGTCGAGGGAGTTTGGGTGAGCAGTTCTTC.

This clonotype was seen many times. This chain uses TRBV5-4 with TRBJ2-6, with 7 positions matching TRBD1. Germline V gene lookup returns CDR1 SGHNT and CDR2 YYREEE (reference sequence). Losses at the gene ends were 1 base for V and 0 bases for J; bases not matched to a gene: 4. CDR3 length equals 17 residues. The CDR3 DNA reads TGTGCCAGCAGCTTGAACAGGGGCGACTCTGGGGCCAACGTCCTGACTTTC. Protein sequence: CASSLNRGDSGANVLTF.

This clonotype was found a few times. The rearrangement joins TRBV6-2 or TRBV6-3 to TRBJ2-7; D uncertain. The CDR3 runs 14 residues. Looked up from germline, CDR1 is MNHEY and CDR2 is SVGEGT. Trimming stripped 3 bases from V and 2 bases from J, with 11 bases between. CDR3 sequence reads: CASSYGSNTYEQYF. CDR3 sequence (DNA): TGTGCCAGCAGTTATGGCTCAAACACCTACGAGCAGTACTTC.

This clonotype was found many times. The J gene is TRBJ2-2, the V gene TRBV6-2 or TRBV6-3, with 8 positions matching TRBD2. CDR1 is MNHEY and CDR2 is SVGEGT in the germline V gene. CDR3 size: 15 residues. J gave up 0 bases and V 6 bases, and 3 bases lay outside the gene matches. CDR3 sequence reads: CASRPGLANTGELFF. CDR3 sequence (DNA): TGTGCCAGCAGACCGGGACTAGCGAACACCGGGGAGCTGTTTTTT.

This clonotype was counted many times. The V and J genes are TRBV7-3 and TRBJ1-5; TRBD1 matches 7 bases. This CDR3 is 15 amino acids long. From germline, CDR1 is SGHTA and CDR2 FQGTGA. The V and J ends lost 3 bases and 3 bases, in that order; junction bases with no gene match: 5. CDR3: CASSFPDRDNQPQHF. The CDR3 nucleotides read TGTGCCAGCAGCTTTCCCGACAGGGACAATCAGCCCCAGCATTTT.

This clonotype was seen many times. The chain combines TRBV10-3 with TRBJ1-1; no reliable D call. The CDR3 is 17 residues long. V lost 2 bases to trimming and J lost 1 base, with 17 bases between them. Germline lookup yields CDR1 ENHRY and CDR2 SYGVKD. DNA for the CDR3: TGTGCCATCAGTGAGGCCCTCAGAATAAGGAGGAACACTGAAGCTTTCTTT. It yields the protein CAISEALRIRRNTEAFF.

This clonotype came up many times. The chain carries TRBV29-1 and TRBJ2-1, with a possible D match to TRBD2 (7 bases). The V gene's germline CDR1 is SQVTM and CDR2 ANQGSEA. This CDR3 is 17 amino acids long. Trimming shortened V by 5 bases and J by 4 bases, and 24 bases separated the two germline ends. CDR3 loop: CSVKGSAGRGGYNEQFF. The CDR3 coding sequence is TGCAGCGTTAAAGGGTCGGCGGGAAGGGGGGGTTACAATGAGCAGTTCTTC.

This clonotype has ten or more counts. The V call is TRBV19, the J call TRBJ2-1; D is uncertain. Trimming pared 6 bases from V and 4 bases from J, leaving 4 bases between. CDR1 and CDR2 from the germline V gene are LNHDA and SQIVND (reference sequence). This CDR3 is built from 11 residues. For the CDR3, the DNA is TGTGCCAGTAGCACATACAATGAGCAGTTCTTC. Its translation is CASSTYNEQFF.

The gene calls are TRBV7-8 and TRBJ2-5, with 10 positions matching TRBD2. Losses at the gene ends were 2 bases for V and 2 bases for J; bases not matched to a gene: 5. Germline V lookup: CDR1 SGHVS, CDR2 FQNEAQ. There are 16 residues in the CDR3. CDR3 sequence reads: CASSLQAGGPQETQYF. The DNA of the CDR3 is TGTGCCAGCAGCTTACAAGCGGGAGGGCCGCAAGAGACCCAGTACTTC.

This clonotype showed up just a few times. This chain joins TRBV7-2 and TRBJ2-7; D perhaps matches TRBD1 (6 bases). Trimming removed 5 bases at V and 6 bases at J, with 17 bases between. The CDR3 has 14 residues. From germline, CDR1 is SGHTA and CDR2 FQGNSA. The CDR3 nucleotides read TGTGCCAGCAGCCCCACAGGGTGGGAAAGCGAGCAGTACTTC. As protein: CASSPTGWESEQYF. The variable domain in full, completed from reference TRBV7-2 and TRBJ2-7, reads GAGVSQSPSNKVTEKGKDVELRCDPISGHTALYWYRQSLGQGLEFLIYFQGNSAPDKSGLPSDRFSAERTGGSVSTLTIQRTQQEDSAVYLCASSPTGWESEQYFGPGTRLTVT.

In this sample, this clonotype turned up many times. The V call is TRBV12-3 or TRBV12-4, the J call TRBJ2-2; possible D gene TRBD2, 5 bases. Trimming left V 8 bases short and J 1 base short, with 11 bases between. The CDR3 is 14 residues long. The CDR3 sequence is CASLDYLNTGELFF. Written as DNA, the CDR3 is TGTGCCAGCTTAGACTACCTGAACACCGGGGAGCTGTTTTTT.

This clonotype was seen only a few times. This chain uses TRBV5-4 with TRBJ2-1; perhaps TRBD2 as D (5 bases). V lost 0 bases to trimming and J lost 0 bases, with 13 bases between them. The CDR3 totals 17 residues. Germline V gives CDR1 SGHNT, CDR2 YYREEE (reference sequence). The CDR3 DNA sequence: TGTGCCAGCAGCTTGGGCCCCCAAGCGGCCTCCTACAATGAGCAGTTCTTC. Protein: CASSLGPQAASYNEQFF.

This clonotype was seen many times. This chain uses TRBV29-1 with TRBJ1-2; D gene uncertain. Germline CDR1 SQVTM, CDR2 ANQGSEA. Trimming removed 3 bases from V and 6 bases from J, with 5 bases in between. CDR3 size: 10 residues. CDR3 sequence reads: CSVDRDGYTF. CDR3 DNA: TGCAGCGTTGATAGGGATGGCTACACCTTC.

This clonotype was observed many times. The chain joins TRBV6-2 or TRBV6-3 to TRBJ2-5; D possibly corresponds to TRBD1 (6 bases). Germline assignment: CDR1 MNHEY and CDR2 SVGEGT. The length of the CDR3 is 15 residues. V shed 7 bases and J shed 2 bases, with 17 bases lying between them. Written as DNA, the CDR3 is TGTGCCAGCACCATGGGGGCTCTACTTCAAGAGACCCAGTACTTC. Amino acid sequence: CASTMGALLQETQYF.

This clonotype was seen at least ten times. The chain has TRBV12-3 or TRBV12-4 and TRBJ1-5; 7 bases agree with TRBD1. The CDR3 is 15 amino acids. Trimming took 6 bases from V and 0 from J; bases not matched to a gene: 5. CDR3 in amino acids: CASRTGQDSNQPQHF. CDR3 nucleotides: TGTGCCAGCAGGACCGGACAGGATAGCAATCAGCCCCAGCATTTT.

This clonotype was recorded at least ten times. The chain is built from TRBV28 and TRBJ1-1; tentative D call: TRBD1 (5 bases). The CDR3 contains 13 residues. Germline V gene sequence: CDR1 MDHEN, CDR2 SYDVKM. The V and J ends lost 6 bases and 6 bases respectively, with 14 bases between them. This CDR3 reads CASSQGSEAEAFF. The CDR3 DNA is TGTGCCAGCAGCCAGGGATCGGAGGCTGAAGCTTTCTTT.

At least ten counts were recorded for this clonotype. This chain connects TRBV4-2 to TRBJ2-5; unclear D gene. The germline V gene has CDR1 LGHNA and CDR2 YNFKEQ. The V gene lost 3 bases and the J gene lost 4 bases, with 15 bases spanning the gap. The CDR3 consists of 15 residues. The DNA for the CDR3 is TGTGCCAGCAGCCACGAGGTACAGAGGCCAGAGACCCAGTACTTC. Translating it yields CASSHEVQRPETQYF.

This clonotype was recorded at least ten times. This sequence joins TRBV7-9 and TRBJ1-4, with D unclear. Between the trimmed V and J ends, which lost 3 bases and 8 bases, there was a span of 16 bases. CDR3 size: 15 residues. CDR1 is SEHNR, CDR2 FQNEAQ, per germline (reference sequence). The CDR3 loop reads CASSFSAAPAEKLFF. The CDR3 DNA reads TGTGCCAGCAGCTTTTCTGCAGCCCCGGCGGAAAAACTGTTTTTT.